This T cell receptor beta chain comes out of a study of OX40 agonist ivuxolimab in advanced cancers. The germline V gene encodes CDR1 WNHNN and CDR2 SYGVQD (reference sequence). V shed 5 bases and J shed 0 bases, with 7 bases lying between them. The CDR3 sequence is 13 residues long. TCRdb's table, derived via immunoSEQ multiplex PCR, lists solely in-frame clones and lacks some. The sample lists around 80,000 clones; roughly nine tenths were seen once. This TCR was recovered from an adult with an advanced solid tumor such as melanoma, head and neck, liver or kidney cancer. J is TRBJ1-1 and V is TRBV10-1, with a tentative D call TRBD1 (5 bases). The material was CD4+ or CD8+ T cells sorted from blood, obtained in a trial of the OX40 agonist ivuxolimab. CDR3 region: CASSRGLNTEAFF. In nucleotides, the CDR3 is TGCGCCAGCAGTCGGGGGTTGAACACTGAAGCTTTCTTT.